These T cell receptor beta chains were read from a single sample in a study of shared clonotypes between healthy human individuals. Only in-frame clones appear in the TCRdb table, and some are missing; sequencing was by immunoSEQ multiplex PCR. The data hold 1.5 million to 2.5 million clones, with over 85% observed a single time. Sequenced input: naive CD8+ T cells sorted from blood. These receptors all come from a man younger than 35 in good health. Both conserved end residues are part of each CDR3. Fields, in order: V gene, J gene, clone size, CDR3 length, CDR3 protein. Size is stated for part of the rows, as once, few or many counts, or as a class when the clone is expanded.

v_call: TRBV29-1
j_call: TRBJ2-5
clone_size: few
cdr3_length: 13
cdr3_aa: CSTESDREETQYF

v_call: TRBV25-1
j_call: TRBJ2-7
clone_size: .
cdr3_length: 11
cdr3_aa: CASSVTDEQYF

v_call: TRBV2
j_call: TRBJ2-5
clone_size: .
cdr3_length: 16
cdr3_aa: CASRDRGLWGQETQYF

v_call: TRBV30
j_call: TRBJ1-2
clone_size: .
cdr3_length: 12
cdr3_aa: CAGTGKEGGYTF

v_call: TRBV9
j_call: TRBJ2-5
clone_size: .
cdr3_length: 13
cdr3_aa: CASSPPEEETQYF

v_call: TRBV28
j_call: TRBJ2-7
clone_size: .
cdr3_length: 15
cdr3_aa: CASSSPRHGGREQYF

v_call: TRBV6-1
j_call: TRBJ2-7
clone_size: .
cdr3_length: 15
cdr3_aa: CASSEGPAVSYEQYF

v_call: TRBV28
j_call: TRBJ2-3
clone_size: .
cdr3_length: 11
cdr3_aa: CAAVRGDTQYF

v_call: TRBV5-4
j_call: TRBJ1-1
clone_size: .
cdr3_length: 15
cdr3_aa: CASSLGQGTNTEAFF

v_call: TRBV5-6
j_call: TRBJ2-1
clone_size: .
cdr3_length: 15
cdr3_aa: CASSSTLESYNEQFF

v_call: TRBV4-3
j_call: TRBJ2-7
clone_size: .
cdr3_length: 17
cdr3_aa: CASSQELAASGSYEQYF

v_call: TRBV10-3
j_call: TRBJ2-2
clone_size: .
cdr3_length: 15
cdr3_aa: CAISESMSNTGELFF

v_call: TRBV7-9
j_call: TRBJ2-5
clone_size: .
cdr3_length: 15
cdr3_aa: CASSFNIDGEETQYF

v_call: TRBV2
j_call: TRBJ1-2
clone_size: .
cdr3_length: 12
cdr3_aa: CASKGVMGGYTF

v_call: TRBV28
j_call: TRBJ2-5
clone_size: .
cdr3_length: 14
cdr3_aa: CASSLRWEGETQYF

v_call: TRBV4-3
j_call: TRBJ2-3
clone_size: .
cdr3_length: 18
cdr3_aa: CASSQEEKREGLSDTQYF

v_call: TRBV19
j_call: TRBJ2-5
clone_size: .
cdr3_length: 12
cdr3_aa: CASSIGGETQYF

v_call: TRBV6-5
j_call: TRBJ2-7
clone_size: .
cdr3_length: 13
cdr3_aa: CASSYAGDYEQYF